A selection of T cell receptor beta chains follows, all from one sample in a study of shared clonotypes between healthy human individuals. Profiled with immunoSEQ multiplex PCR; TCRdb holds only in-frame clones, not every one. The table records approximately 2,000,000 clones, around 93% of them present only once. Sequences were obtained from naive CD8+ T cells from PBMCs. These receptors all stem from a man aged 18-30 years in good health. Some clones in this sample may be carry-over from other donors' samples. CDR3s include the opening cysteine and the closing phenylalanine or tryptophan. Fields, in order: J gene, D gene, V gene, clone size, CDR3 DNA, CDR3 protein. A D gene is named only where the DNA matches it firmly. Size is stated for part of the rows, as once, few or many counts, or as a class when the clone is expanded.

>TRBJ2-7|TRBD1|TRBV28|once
TGTGCCAGCAGTTTCCCCACTTCGGGACAGGGGATCCACGAGCAGTACTTC
CASSFPTSGQGIHEQYF
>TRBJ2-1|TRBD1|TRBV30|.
TGTGCCTGGCGGGACAGGGGGTACAATGAGCAGTTCTTC
CAWRDRGYNEQFF
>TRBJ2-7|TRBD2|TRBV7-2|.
TGTGCCAGCAGCAAAACCGGGACTAACAGATACTACGAGCAGTACTTC
CASSKTGTNRYYEQYF
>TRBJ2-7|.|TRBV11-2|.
TGTGCCAGCAGCTTAGTGCGGCTCCAGGGGACGTACGAGCAGTACTTC
CASSLVRLQGTYEQYF
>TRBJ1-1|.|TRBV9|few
TGTGCCAGCAGCGTAGTAACAGTCCGGAACACTGAAGCTTTCTTT
CASSVVTVRNTEAFF
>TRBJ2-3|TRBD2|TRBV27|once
TGTGCCAGCAGCGTGATACGGCTAGCGGGAGGGACAGATACGCAGTATTTT
CASSVIRLAGGTDTQYF
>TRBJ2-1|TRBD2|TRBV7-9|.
TGTGCCAGCAGCTTAGATTCTTTAGCGGGAGTATCCTACAATGAGCAGTTCTTC
CASSLDSLAGVSYNEQFF
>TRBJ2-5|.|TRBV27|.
TGTGCCAGCAGTTCGTGGGAGCAAGAGACCCAGTACTTC
CASSSWEQETQYF
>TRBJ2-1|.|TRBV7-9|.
TGTGCCAGCAGCTTATCGTACAATGAGCAGTTCTTC
CASSLSYNEQFF
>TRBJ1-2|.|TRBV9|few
TGTGCCAGCAGCGTAGGCCTAACAGGGAACTATGGCTACACCTTC
CASSVGLTGNYGYTF
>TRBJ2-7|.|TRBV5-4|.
TGTGCCACGACATCAGGCTCCTACGAGCAGTACTTC
CATTSGSYEQYF
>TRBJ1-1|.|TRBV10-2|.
TGCGCCAGCACCCAAAGGACAGTCAACACTGAAGCTTTCTTT
CASTQRTVNTEAFF
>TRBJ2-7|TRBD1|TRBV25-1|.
TGTGCCAGCAGCGCGGGACAGGGGGCCGACGAGCAGTACTTC
CASSAGQGADEQYF
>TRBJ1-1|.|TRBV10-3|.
TGTGCCATCAGTGATGGGCCGAACACTGAAGCTTTCTTT
CAISDGPNTEAFF
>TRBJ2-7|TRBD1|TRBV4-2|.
TGTGCCAGCAGCCACGAACGGGACAGATCCTACGAGCAGTACTTC
CASSHERDRSYEQYF
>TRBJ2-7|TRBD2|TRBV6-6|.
TGTGCCAGCACGCTTACAGCGGGAACCTCCTACGAGCAGTACTTC
CASTLTAGTSYEQYF
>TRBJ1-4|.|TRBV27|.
TGTGCCAGCAGTTCCCTGGTGAGGGGACTGAATGAAAAACTGTTTTTT
CASSSLVRGLNEKLFF
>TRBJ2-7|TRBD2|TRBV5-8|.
TGTGCCAGCAGCCCGGGACTAGCGGGAGGTCACGAGCAGTACTTC
CASSPGLAGGHEQYF
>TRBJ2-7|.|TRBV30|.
TGTGCCTGGGGGGGAGCAGAGAACGGCTACGAGCAGTACTTC
CAWGGAENGYEQYF
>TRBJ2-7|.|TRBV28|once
TGTGCCAGCAGTCGTGTCCCGTTAGGGGAGCAGTACTTC
CASSRVPLGEQYF
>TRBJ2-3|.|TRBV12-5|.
TGTGCTAGCGGTTTGACAGCGACAGATACGCAGTATTTT
CASGLTATDTQYF
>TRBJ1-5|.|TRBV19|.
TGTGCCAGTAGTATTGCAGATAGCAATCAGCCCCAGCATTTT
CASSIADSNQPQHF
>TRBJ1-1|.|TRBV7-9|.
TGTGCCAGCAGCTCGGAGGGACCTGAAGCTTTCTTT
CASSSEGPEAFF
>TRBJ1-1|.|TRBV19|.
TGTGCCAGTAGGAGGGGGGGCACTGAAGCTTTCTTT
CASRRGGTEAFF
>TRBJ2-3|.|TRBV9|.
TGTGCCAGCAGCGTAGACCCGGAAATCACAGATACGCAGTATTTT
CASSVDPEITDTQYF
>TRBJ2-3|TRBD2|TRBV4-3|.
TGCGCCAGCAGCCCGGGACTAGCGGGAGCCAGTTCAGATACGCAGTATTTT
CASSPGLAGASSDTQYF
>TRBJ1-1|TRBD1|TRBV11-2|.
TGTGCCAGCAGCTACTACCCGACAGGGGGAAACACTGAAGCTTTCTTT
CASSYYPTGGNTEAFF
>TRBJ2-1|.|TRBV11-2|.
TGTGCCAGCAGCCTACAAAGGGGAGGTTACAATGAGCAGTTCTTC
CASSLQRGGYNEQFF
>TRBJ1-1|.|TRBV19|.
TGTGCCAGTAAGGTAGGGGGCACTGAAGCTTTCTTT
CASKVGGTEAFF